These 11 T cell receptor beta chains were all obtained from the same sample, sequenced in a study of T cells in Graves' hyperthyroidism and ophthalmopathy. Amplified TCR beta CDR3 regions came from RNA transcripts. The HTBI primer set was used in a first-round RT-PCR of the TCR CDR3. TCRdb independently ran MiXCR on the multiplex PCR reads; one entry per CDR3 protein. The table records roughly 720,000 distinct CDR3 sequences, 15% to 20% of them present only once. The source material was blood. These receptors came from a man aged 45-60 years with Graves' hyperthyroidism.

This clonotype has a count of ten or more. V gene TRBV7-2 combines with J gene TRBJ2-5; D is perhaps TRBD1 (6 bases). Germline CDR1 is SGHTA and CDR2 is FQGNSA. This CDR3 region has 14 residues. Trimming cost V 5 bases and J 5 bases, with 15 bases left between them. The DNA for the CDR3 is TGTGCCAGCAGCATTACAGGGTTTCGGGAGACCCAGTACTTC. Protein sequence: CASSITGFRETQYF.

The rearrangement joins TRBV14 to TRBJ1-1; D is undetermined. Germline CDR1 is SGHDN and CDR2 is FVKESK. V was shortened by 4 bases and J by 3 bases, with 12 bases between the two germline ends. The CDR3 totals 14 residues. CDR3 protein: CASSPRTGYTEAFF. The CDR3 DNA reads as TGTGCCAGCAGCCCCAGAACCGGGTACACTGAAGCTTTCTTT.

This clonotype has ten or more counts. The chain couples TRBV9 to TRBJ1-1; maybe TRBD1 (6 bases). Germline loops: CDR1 SGDLS, CDR2 YYNGEE. The CDR3 runs 15 residues. Trimming left V 0 bases short and J 4 bases short, with 13 bases between. The CDR3 region is CASSVEGVRGTEAFF. The CDR3 DNA follows: TGTGCCAGCAGCGTAGAGGGGGTCAGGGGCACTGAAGCTTTCTTT.

This clonotype turned up a few times. The V call is TRBV20-1, the J call TRBJ2-3, with D tentatively TRBD2 (5 bases). Per germline, CDR1 DFQATT and CDR2 SNEGSKA (reference sequence). The CDR3 spans 13 residues. V was cut by 6 bases and J by 3 bases, with 13 bases left in between. CDR3 in amino acids: CSAPTLATDTQYF. The CDR3, as DNA: TGCAGTGCCCCTACCCTAGCTACAGATACGCAGTATTTT.

This chain links TRBV19 with TRBJ1-5, with D uncertain. CDR1 and CDR2 from the germline V gene are LNHDA and SQIVND (reference sequence). This CDR3 spans 13 amino acids. V lost 4 bases and J 4 bases, leaving 8 bases between the germline ends. This chain's CDR3 is CASSTEENQPQHF. CDR3 sequence (DNA): TGTGCCAGTAGTACCGAGGAAAATCAGCCCCAGCATTTT.

The genes are TRBV20-1 and TRBJ1-6, with a tentative D call TRBD1 (5 bases). Trimming cost V 0 bases and J 10 bases, with 19 bases left between them. The CDR3 length is 16 residues. Germline V lookup: CDR1 DFQATT, CDR2 SNEGSKA (reference sequence). CDR3 sequence: CSAREGGDSTSSPLHF. The CDR3 DNA reads TGCAGTGCTAGAGAAGGTGGCGACAGTACTTCCTCACCCCTCCACTTT.

The V call is TRBV19, the J call TRBJ2-1; 8 positions agree with TRBD2. In germline, CDR1 is LNHDA, CDR2 SQIVND (reference sequence). V was clipped by 3 bases and J by 6 bases; unmatched bases: 4. CDR3 length: 14 residues. CDR3 sequence: CASSMREAGNEQFF. CDR3 DNA sequence: TGTGCCAGTAGTATGCGGGAGGCCGGCAATGAGCAGTTCTTC.

This clonotype has more than one count but fewer than ten. The genes are TRBV20-1 and TRBJ2-3; TRBD2 aligns across 8 bases. The CDR3 contains 15 residues. V shed 1 base and J 3 bases; nucleotides not matched to a gene: 6. The germline V gene has CDR1 DFQATT and CDR2 SNEGSKA (reference sequence). In nucleotides, the CDR3 is TGCAGTGCTAGAGGAGCGGGAGTAAAGACAGATACGCAGTATTTT. Protein product: CSARGAGVKTDTQYF.

This clonotype was observed a handful of times. A read error may explain this, as a much larger clone is one base away. This chain's CDR3 is CANSLGDTNTDTQYF. The CDR3 bases are TGTGCCAACAGCTTAGGGGACACCAACACAGATACGCAGTATTTT. The chain links TRBV11-3 to TRBJ2-3, with a tentative D call TRBD1 (6 bases). There are 15 residues in the CDR3. Germline V CDR1 and CDR2: SGHNT, YENEEA.

The chain carries TRBV5-1 and TRBJ1-2; D is possibly TRBD1 (6 bases). Germline V CDR1 and CDR2: SGHRS, YFSETQ. CDR3 size: 14 residues. The V gene lost 3 bases and the J gene lost 2 bases, with 11 bases spanning the gap. The CDR3 here is CASSYRTENYGYTF. As DNA, the CDR3 is TGCGCCAGCAGCTACCGGACAGAAAACTATGGCTACACCTTC. Full variable domain (missing parts from reference TRBV5-1 and TRBJ1-2): KAGVTQTPRYLIKTRGQQVTLSCSPISGHRSVSWYQQTPGQGLQFLFEYFSETQRNKGNFPGRFSGRQFSNSRSEMNVSTLELGDSALYLCASSYRTENYGYTFGSGTRLTVV.

This clonotype was counted ten times or more. The chain recombines TRBV28 with TRBJ1-2; 7 positions match TRBD1. CDR3 length: 15 amino acids. CDR1 and CDR2 (germline): MDHEN, SYDVKM. V shed 1 base, J shed 4 bases, and the junction held 6 bases outside the gene matches. Here the CDR3 reads CASSLYSTGFYGYTF. CDR3 in DNA: TGTGCCAGCAGTTTATACTCGACAGGGTTCTATGGCTACACCTTC.